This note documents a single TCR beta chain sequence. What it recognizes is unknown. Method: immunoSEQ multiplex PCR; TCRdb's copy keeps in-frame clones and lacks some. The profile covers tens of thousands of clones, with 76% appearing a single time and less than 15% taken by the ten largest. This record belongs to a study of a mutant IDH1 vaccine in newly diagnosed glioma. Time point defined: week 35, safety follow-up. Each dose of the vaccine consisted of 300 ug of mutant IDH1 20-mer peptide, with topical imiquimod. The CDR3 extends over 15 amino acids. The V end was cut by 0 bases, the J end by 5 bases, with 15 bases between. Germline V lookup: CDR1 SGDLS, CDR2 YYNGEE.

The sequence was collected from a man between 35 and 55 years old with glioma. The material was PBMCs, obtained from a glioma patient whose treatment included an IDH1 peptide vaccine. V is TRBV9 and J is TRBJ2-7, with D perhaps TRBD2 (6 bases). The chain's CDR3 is CASSVDMVRGNEQYF. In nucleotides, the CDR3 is TGTGCCAGCAGCGTAGATATGGTCCGCGGGAACGAGCAGTACTTC.